Reported below is one T cell receptor (beta chain). Its specificity is unknown. This entry comes from a study of cytomegalovirus exposure and HLA in healthy donors. Broader study findings: Previous analysis showed most TCR beta V segments were productive about 87% or about 30% of the time. The authors listed over 150 TCR beta chains as cytomegalovirus-associated. Available immune exposure information covered CMV serostatus only.

A multiplex PCR was run with 60 Vbeta primers and 13 Jbeta primers. The repertoire was sequenced with immunoSEQ multiplex PCR; TCRdb's copy has only in-frame clones and lacks some. The repertoire holds around 150,000 clones, with approximately 80% as singletons. The V end was cut by 4 bases, the J end by 3 bases, with 14 bases between. This CDR3 has 15 residues. CDR1 SGDLS and CDR2 YYNGEE come from the germline V gene. The chain recombines TRBV9 with TRBJ1-3, with TRBD1 as a possible D gene (6 bases). This clonotype was sampled from a man in his late teens or twenties in good health and CMV-seropositive. Sequenced: PBMCs. In DNA form, the CDR3 reads TGTGCCAGCAGCTCCCGACAGGCGAGTGGAAACACCATATATTTT. Translating gives CASSSRQASGNTIYF.